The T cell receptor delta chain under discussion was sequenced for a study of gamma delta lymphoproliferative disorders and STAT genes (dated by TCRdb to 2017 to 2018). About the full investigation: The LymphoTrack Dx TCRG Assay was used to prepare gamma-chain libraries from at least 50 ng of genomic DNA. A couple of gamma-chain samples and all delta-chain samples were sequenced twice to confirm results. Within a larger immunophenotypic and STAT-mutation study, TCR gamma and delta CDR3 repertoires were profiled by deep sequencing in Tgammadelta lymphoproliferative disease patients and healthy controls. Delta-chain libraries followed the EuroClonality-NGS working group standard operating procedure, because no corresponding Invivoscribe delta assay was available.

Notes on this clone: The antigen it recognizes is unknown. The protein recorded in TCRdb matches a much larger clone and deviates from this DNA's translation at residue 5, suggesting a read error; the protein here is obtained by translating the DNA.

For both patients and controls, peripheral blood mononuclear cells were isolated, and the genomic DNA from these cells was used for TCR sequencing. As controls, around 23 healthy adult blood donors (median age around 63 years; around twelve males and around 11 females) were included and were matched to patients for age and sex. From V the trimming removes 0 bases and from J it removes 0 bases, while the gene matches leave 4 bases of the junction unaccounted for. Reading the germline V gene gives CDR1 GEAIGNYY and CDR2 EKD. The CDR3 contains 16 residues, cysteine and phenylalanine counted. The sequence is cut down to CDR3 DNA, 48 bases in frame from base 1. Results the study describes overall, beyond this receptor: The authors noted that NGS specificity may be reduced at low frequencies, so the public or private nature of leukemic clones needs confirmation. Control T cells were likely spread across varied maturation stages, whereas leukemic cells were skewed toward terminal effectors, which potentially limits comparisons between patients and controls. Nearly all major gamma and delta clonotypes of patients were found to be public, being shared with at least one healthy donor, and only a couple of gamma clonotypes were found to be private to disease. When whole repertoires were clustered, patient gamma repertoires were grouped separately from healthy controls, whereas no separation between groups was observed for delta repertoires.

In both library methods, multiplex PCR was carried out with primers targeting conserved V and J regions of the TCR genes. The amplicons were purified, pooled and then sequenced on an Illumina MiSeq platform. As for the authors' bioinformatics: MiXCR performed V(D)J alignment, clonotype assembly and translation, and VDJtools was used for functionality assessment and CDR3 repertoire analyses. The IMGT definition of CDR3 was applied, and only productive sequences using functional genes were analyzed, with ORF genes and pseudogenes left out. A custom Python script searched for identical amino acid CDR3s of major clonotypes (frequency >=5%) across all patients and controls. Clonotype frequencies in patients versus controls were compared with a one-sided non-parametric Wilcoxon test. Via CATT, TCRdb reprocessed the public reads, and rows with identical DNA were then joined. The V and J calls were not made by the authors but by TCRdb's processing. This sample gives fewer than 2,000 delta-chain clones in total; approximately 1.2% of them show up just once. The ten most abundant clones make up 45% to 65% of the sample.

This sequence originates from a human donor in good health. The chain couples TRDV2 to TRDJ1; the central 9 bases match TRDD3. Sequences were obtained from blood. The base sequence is TGTGCCTGTGACACCCTACTGGGGGACCACACCGATAAACTCATCTTT. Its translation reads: CACDTLLGDHTDKLIF.